This paragraph covers one T cell receptor (beta chain) sequence. Its antigen is undetermined. The data derive from a study of T cell responses to AZD1222 COVID-19 vaccine. The wider study: Pooling was applied to second doses at about 4 or about 12 weeks. Study-wide points: Recipients of two AZD1222 doses showed rising Spike-specific TCR breadth and depth.

The trim removed 3 bases at V and 3 bases at J, leaving 13 bases unmatched. Germline values: CDR1 MNHNS, CDR2 SASEGT. The CDR3 has 18 amino acids. Profiled with immunoSEQ multiplex PCR; TCRdb holds only in-frame clones, not every one. Of 95,000 to 150,000 clones in the sample, around 84% were seen once. The rearrangement links TRBV6-1 to TRBJ2-2; 7 positions agree with TRBD2. The specimen was peripheral blood, collected on day 0 of AZD1222 vaccination. The sequence derives from an adult in good health. CDR3 region: CASSEGLTSFKDTGELFF. DNA of the CDR3: TGTGCCAGCAGTGAGGGGTTGACTAGCTTTAAGGACACCGGGGAGCTGTTTTTT.